The source of this TCR beta chain is a study of blood T cell repertoires in COVID-19. Study summary: From the United States, Italy and Spain came samples of acute and convalescent COVID-19.

There are 12 residues in the CDR3. V dropped 5 bases and J dropped 8; count of bases not matched to a gene: 5. Germline loops: CDR1 SGHVS, CDR2 FQNEAQ. Original processing methods: Counts of nucleated cells, estimated from reference gene primer amplification, were obtained. TCRdb's copy holds only in-frame clones and misses some; the assay was immunoSEQ multiplex PCR. V, J and clone size are those of that table, while D and trimming were read from the DNA. Here the sample spans around 71,000 clones, about 86% being singletons. This rearrangement joins TRBV7-8 to TRBJ1-1; the match to TRBD1 covers 7 bases. This sequence originates from a man in his 70s with acute or convalescent COVID-19. Sequenced material: peripheral blood. For the CDR3, the DNA is TGTGCCAGCAGCCGGGACAGCCTAGAAGCTTTCTTT. Residues: CASSRDSLEAFF.